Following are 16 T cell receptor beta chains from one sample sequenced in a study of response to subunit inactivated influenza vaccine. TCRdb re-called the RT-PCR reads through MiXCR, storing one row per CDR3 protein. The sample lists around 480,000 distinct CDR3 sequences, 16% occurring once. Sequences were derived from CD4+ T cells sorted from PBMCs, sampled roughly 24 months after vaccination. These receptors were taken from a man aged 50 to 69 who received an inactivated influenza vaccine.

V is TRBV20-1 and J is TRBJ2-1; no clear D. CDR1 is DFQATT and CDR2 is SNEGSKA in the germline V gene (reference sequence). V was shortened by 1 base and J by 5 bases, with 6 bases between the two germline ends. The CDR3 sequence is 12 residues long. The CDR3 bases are TGCAGTGCTAGAGGGCTAAACAATGAGCAGTTCTTC. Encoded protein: CSARGLNNEQFF.

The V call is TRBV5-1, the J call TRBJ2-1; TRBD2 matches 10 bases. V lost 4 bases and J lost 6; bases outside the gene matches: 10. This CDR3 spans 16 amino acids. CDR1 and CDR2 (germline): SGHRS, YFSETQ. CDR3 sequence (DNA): TGCGCCAGCAGCCCCGTGGGAGCGGGGGGGCCCAATGAGCAGTTCTTC. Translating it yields CASSPVGAGGPNEQFF.

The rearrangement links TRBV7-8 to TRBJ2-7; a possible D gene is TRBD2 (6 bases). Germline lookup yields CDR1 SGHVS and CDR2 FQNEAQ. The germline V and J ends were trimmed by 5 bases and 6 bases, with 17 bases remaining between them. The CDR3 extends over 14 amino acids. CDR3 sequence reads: CASSDRLVPFEQYF. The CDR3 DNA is TGTGCCAGCAGCGACAGACTAGTACCTTTCGAGCAGTACTTC.

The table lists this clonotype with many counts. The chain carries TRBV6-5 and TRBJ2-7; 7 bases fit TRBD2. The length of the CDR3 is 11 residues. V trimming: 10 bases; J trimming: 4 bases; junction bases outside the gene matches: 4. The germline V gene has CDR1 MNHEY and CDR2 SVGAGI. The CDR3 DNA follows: TGTGCCACCCAGGGACTATACGAGCAGTACTTC. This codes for CATQGLYEQYF.

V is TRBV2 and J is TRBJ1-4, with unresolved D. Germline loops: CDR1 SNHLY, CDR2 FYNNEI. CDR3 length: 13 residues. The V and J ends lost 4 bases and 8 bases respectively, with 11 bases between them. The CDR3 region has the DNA TGTGCCAGCAGTGCGCCCCACGGGGAAAAACTGTTTTTT. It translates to CASSAPHGEKLFF.

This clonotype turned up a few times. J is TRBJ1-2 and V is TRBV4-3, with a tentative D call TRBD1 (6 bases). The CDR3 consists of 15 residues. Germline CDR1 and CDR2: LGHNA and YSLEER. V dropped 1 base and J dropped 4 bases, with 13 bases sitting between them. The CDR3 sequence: CASSQGFAGVYGYTF. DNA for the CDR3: TGCGCCAGCAGCCAAGGCTTTGCAGGGGTCTATGGCTACACCTTC.

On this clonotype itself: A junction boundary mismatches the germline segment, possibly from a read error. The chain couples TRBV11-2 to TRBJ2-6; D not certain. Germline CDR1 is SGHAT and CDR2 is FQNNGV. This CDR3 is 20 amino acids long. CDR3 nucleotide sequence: TGTACCAGCAGCTTAGAAGTTATAGGCAGGATGGGCTCTGGGGCCAACGTCCTGACTTTC. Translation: CTSSLEVIGRMGSGANVLTF.

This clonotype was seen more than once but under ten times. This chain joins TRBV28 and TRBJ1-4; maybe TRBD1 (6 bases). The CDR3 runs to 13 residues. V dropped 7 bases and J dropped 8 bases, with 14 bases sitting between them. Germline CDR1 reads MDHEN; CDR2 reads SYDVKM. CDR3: CASKGGDWEKLFF. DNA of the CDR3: TGTGCCAGCAAAGGGGGAGATTGGGAAAAACTGTTTTTT.

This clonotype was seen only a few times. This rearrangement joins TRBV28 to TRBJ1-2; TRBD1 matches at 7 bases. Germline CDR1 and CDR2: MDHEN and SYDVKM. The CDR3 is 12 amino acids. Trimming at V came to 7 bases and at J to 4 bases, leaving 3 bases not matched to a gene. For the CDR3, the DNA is TGTGCCAGCATACAGGGGACCTATGGCTACACCTTC. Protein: CASIQGTYGYTF.

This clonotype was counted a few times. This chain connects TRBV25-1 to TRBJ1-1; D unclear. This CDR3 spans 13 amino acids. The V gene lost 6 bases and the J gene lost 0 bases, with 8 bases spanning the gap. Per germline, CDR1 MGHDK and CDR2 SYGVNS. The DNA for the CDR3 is TGTGCCAGCAGCAACGTCATGAACACTGAAGCTTTCTTT. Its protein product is CASSNVMNTEAFF.

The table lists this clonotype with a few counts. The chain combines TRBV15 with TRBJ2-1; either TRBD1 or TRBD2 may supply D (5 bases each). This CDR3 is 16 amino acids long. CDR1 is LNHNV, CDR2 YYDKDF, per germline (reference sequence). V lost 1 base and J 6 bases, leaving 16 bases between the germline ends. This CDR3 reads CATSRVGPGSGNEQFF. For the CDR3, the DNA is TGTGCCACCAGCAGAGTGGGGCCAGGGAGTGGCAATGAGCAGTTCTTC.

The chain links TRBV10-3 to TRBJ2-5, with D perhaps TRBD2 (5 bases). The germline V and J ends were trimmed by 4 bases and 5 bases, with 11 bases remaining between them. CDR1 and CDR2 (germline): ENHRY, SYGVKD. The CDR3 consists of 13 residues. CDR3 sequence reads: CAISGTAGETQYF. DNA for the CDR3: TGTGCCATCAGTGGGACTGCCGGCGAGACCCAGTACTTC.

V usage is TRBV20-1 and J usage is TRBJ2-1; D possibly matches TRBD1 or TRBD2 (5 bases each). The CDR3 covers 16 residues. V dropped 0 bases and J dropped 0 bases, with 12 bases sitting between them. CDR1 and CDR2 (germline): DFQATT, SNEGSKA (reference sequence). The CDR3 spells CSARDLRGSSYNEQFF. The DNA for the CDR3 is TGCAGTGCTAGAGATCTTCGGGGCAGCTCCTACAATGAGCAGTTCTTC.

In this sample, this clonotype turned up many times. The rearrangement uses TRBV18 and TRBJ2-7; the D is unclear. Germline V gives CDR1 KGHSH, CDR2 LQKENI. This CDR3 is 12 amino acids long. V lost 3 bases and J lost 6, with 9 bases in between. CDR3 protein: CASSPVLGEQYF. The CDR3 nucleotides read TGTGCCAGCTCACCCGTCCTAGGCGAGCAGTACTTC.

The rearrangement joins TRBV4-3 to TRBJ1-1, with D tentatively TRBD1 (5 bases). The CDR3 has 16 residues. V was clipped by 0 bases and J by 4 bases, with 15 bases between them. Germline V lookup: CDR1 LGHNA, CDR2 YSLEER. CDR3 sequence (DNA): TGCGCCAGCAGCCAAGATCTTGGCAGGACATCCACTGAAGCTTTCTTT. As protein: CASSQDLGRTSTEAFF.

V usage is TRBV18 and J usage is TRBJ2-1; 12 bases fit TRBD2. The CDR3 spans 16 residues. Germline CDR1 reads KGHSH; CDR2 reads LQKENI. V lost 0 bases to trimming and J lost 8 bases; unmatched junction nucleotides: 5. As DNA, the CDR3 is TGTGCCAGCTCACCACCGACTAGCGGGAGAGTGGATGAGCAGTTCTTC. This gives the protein CASSPPTSGRVDEQFF.